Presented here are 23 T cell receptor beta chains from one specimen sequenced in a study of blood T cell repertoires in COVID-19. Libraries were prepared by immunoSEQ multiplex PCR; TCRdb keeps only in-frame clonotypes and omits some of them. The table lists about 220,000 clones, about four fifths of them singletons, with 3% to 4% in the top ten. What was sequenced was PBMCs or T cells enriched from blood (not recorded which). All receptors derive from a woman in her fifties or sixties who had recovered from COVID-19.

The CDR3 spells CASSLSRDGTDTQYF. The DNA for the CDR3 is TGTGCCAGCAGCTTGTCCAGGGATGGCACAGATACGCAGTATTTT. V is TRBV5-6 and J is TRBJ2-3; possibly TRBD1 for D (5 bases). This CDR3 spans 15 amino acids. CDR1 and CDR2 (germline): SGHDT, YYEEEE. V was clipped by 1 base and J by 1 base, with 10 bases between them.

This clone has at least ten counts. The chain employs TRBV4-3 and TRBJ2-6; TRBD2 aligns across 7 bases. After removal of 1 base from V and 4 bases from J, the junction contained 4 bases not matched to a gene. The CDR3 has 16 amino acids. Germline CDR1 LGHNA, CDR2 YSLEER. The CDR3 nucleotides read TGCGCCAGCAGCCAAGTCGGCGGGAGCGGGGCCAACGTCCTGACTTTC. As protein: CASSQVGGSGANVLTF.

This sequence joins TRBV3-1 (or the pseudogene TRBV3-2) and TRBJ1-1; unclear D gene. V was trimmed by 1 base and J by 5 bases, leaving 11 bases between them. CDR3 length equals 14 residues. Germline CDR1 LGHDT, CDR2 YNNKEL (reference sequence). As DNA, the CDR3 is TGTGCCAGCAGCCAAGTGCAGGCAGGAACTGAAGCTTTCTTT. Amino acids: CASSQVQAGTEAFF.

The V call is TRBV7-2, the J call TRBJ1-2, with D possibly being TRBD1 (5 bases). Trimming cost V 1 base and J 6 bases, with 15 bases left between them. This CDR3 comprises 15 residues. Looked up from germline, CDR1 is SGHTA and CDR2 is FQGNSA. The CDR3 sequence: CASSLGQYFLDGYTF. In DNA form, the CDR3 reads TGTGCCAGCAGCTTAGGACAGTATTTTTTGGATGGCTACACCTTC.

Here the CDR3 DNA reads TGTGCCATCAGTGAGTCTCGTGGAGAACAAGAGACCCAGTACTTC. Its translation is CAISESRGEQETQYF. This rearrangement joins TRBV10-3 to TRBJ2-5; D ambiguous. CDR1 and CDR2 (germline): ENHRY, SYGVKD. This CDR3 comprises 15 residues. The V end lost 0 bases, the J end lost 2 bases, and 10 bases lay between the germline ends.

The CDR3 loop is CASSVDPSTRGGTEQYF. CDR3 DNA sequence: TGTGCCAGCAGCGTAGATCCCTCGACTAGAGGAGGAACCGAGCAGTACTTC. This chain connects TRBV9 to TRBJ2-7; a weak D match, TRBD2 (6 bases). With 0 bases removed from V and 6 bases from J, the gap between germline ends came to 22 bases. CDR1 is SGDLS, CDR2 YYNGEE, per germline. This CDR3 has 17 amino acids.

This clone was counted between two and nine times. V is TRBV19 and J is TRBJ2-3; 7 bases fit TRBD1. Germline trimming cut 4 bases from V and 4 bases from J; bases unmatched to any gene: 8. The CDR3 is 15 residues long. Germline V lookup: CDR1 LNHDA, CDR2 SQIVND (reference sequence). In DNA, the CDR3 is TGTGCCAGTAGTACTTCTTACAGGGGCCCAGATACGCAGTATTTT. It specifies CASSTSYRGPDTQYF.

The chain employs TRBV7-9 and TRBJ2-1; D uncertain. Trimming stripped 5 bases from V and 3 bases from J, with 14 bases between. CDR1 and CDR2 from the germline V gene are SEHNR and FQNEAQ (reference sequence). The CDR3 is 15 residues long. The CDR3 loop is CASSGQVGSYNEQFF. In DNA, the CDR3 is TGTGCCAGCAGCGGTCAGGTCGGCAGCTACAATGAGCAGTTCTTC.

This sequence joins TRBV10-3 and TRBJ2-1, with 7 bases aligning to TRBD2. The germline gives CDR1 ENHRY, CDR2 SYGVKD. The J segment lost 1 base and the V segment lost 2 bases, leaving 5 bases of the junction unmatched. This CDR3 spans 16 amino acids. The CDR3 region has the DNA TGTGCCATCAGTGAGAAGGCGGGAGCGTCCTACAATGAGCAGTTCTTC. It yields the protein CAISEKAGASYNEQFF.

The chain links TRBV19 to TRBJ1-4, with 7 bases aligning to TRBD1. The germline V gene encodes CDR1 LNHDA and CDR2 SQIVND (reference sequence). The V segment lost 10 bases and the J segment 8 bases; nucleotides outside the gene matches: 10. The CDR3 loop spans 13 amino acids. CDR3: CATSGTEREKLFF. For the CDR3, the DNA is TGTGCCACTTCCGGGACAGAGAGGGAAAAACTGTTTTTT. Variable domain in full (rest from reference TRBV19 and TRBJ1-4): DGGITQSPKYLFRKEGQNVTLSCEQNLNHDAMYWYRQDPGQGLRLIYYSQIVNDFQKGDIAEGYSVSREKKESFPLTVTSAQKNPTAFYLCATSGTEREKLFFGSGTQLSVL.

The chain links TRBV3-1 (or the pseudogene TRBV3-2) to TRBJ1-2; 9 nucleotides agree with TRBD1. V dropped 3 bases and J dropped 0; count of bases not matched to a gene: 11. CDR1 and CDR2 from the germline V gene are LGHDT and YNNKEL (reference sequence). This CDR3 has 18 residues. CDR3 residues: CASSQGTGTGPANYGYTF. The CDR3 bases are TGTGCCAGCAGCCAGGGAACCGGGACAGGGCCCGCTAACTATGGCTACACCTTC.

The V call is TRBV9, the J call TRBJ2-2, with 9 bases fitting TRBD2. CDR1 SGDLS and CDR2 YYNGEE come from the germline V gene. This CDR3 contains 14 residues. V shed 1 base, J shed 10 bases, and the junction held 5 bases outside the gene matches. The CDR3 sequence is CASSVYASGEELFF. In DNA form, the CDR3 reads TGTGCCAGCAGCGTATACGCTAGCGGGGAGGAGCTGTTTTTT.

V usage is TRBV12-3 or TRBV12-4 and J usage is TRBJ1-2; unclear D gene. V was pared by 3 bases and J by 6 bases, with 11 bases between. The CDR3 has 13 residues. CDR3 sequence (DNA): TGTGCCAGCAGTTTCGTAACTGCCCATGGCTACACCTTC. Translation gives CASSFVTAHGYTF.

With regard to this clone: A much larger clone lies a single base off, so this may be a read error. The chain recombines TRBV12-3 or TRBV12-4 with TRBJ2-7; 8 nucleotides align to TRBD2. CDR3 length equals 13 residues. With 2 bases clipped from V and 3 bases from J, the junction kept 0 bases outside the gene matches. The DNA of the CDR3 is TGTGCCAGCAGTTTAAGCGGGAGCTACGAGCAGTACTTC. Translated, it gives CASSLSGSYEQYF.

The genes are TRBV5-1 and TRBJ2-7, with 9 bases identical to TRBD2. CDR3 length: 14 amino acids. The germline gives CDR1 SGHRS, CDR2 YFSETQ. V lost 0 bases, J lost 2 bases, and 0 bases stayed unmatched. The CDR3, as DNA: TGCGCCAGCAGCTTGGCTAGCGGGGCCTACGAGCAGTACTTC. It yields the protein CASSLASGAYEQYF.

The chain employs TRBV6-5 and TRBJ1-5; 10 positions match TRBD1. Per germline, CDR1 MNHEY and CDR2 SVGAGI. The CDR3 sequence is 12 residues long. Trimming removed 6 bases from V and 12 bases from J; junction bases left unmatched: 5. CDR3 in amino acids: CASRSDRGHQHF. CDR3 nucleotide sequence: TGTGCCAGCAGGTCCGACAGGGGGCACCAGCATTTT.

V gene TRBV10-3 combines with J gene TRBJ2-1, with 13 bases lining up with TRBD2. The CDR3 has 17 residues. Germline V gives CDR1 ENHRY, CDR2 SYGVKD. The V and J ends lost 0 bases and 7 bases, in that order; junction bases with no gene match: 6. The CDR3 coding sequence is TGTGCCATCAGTGAGTCGTCGAGACTAGCGGGAGGTAATGAGCAGTTCTTC. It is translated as CAISESSRLAGGNEQFF.

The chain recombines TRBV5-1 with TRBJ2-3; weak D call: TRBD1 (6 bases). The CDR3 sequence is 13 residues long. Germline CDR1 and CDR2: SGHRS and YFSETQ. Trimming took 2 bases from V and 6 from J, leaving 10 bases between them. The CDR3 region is CASSLAGEDTQYF. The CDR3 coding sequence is TGCGCCAGCAGCTTAGCAGGGGAGGATACGCAGTATTTT.

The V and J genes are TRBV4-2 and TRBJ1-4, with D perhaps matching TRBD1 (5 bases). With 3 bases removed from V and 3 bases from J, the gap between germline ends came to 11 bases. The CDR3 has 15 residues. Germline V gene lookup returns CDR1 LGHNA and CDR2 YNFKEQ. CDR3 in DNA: TGTGCCAGCAGCCAGAGGGGAGGACCTAATGAAAAACTGTTTTTT. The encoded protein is CASSQRGGPNEKLFF.

CDR3 bases: TGCAGCGCCCTTCAGGGACAGGGAGGACAGCCCCAGCATTTT. Translation gives CSALQGQGGQPQHF. The chain carries TRBV29-1 and TRBJ1-5; 9 bases are a match to TRBD1. The germline V gene has CDR1 SQVTM and CDR2 ANQGSEA. The CDR3 spans 14 residues. The trim removed 7 bases at V and 7 bases at J, leaving 11 bases unmatched.

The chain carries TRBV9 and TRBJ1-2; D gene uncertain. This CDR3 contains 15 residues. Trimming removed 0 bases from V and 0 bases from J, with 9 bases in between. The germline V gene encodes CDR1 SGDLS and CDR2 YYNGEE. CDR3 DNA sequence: TGTGCCAGCAGCGTAGCTCCGGGGACTAACTATGGCTACACCTTC. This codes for CASSVAPGTNYGYTF.

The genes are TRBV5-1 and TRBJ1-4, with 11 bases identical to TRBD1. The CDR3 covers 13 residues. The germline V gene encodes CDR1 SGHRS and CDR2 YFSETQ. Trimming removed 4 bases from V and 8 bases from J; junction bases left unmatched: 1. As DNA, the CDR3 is TGCGCCAGCAGCGGGGACAGGGGGGAAAAACTGTTTTTT. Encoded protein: CASSGDRGEKLFF.

DNA of the CDR3: TGTGCCAGCAGCCCCGTTCGGGAGGAGCAGTTCTTC. It yields the protein CASSPVREEQFF. The chain uses TRBV7-8 and TRBJ2-1, with D possibly being TRBD2 (6 bases). Trimming removed 5 bases from V and 10 bases from J, with 12 bases in between. The germline CDR1 and CDR2 sequences are SGHVS and FQNEAQ. This CDR3 has 12 residues.